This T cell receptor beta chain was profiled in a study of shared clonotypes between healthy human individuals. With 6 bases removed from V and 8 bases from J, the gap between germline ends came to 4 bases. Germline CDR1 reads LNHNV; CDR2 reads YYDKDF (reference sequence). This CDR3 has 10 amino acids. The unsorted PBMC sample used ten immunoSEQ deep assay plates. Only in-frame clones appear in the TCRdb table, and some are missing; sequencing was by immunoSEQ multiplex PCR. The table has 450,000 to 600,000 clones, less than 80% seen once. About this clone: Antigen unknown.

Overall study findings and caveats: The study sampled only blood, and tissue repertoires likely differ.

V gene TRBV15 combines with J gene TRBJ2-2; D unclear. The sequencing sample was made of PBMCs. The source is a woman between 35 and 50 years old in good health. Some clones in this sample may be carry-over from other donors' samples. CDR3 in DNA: TGTGCCACCAGTGAGGGGGAGCTGTTTTTT. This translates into CATSEGELFF.